This T cell receptor (beta chain) was found in a study of regulatory T cells in long-lasting Graves disease. The time point here: newly diagnosed GD, antithyroid drugs for less than 3 months. PBMCs provided the RNA from which the TCR library was made. CDR1 and CDR2 (germline): ENHRY, SYGVKD. The CDR3 extends over 14 amino acids. Trimming removed 6 bases from V and 1 base from J; junction bases left unmatched: 4. This clonotype has ten or more counts. According to the study, TCR beta libraries were built with iRepertoire HTBI primers and CDR3-region Arm-PCR. One entry per CDR3 protein results from TCRdb running MiXCR on the multiplex PCR reads. This table has more than 350,000 distinct CDR3 sequences, 15% appearing once. These data also featured in a second study, about T cells in Graves' hyperthyroidism and ophthalmopathy. That study reports: An initial round of RT-PCR targeting the TCR CDR3 relied on the HTBI primer set.

This clonotype originated in a woman between 25 and 40 years old with Graves disease. This specimen was peripheral blood mononuclear cells (PBMCs), taken at new diagnosis, from a patient treated with antithyroid drugs. This chain connects TRBV10-3 to TRBJ2-3; 7 nucleotides agree with TRBD2. The CDR3 coding sequence is TGTGCCATCAGGACTAGCAGCCGCACAGATACGCAGTATTTT. Translating it yields CAIRTSSRTDTQYF.